The present T cell receptor (beta chain) was sequenced within a study of T cells in Graves' hyperthyroidism and ophthalmopathy. Overall study results and limits: The model forecast ophthalmopathy, anticipating it by a median roughly 6.3 months before onset. The majority of expanded thyroid clonotypes above 0.001 also appeared in blood.

About this clonotype: Its antigen is undetermined.

Patients aged 18 to 65 with hyperthyroidism were newly diagnosed, with duration under 2 months. On the basis of clinical symptoms, serum thyroxine and TRAb, thyroid ultrasound and orbital computed tomography, diagnoses were made. Researchers took RNA transcripts and amplified the TCR beta CDR3 regions from them. The HTBI primer set served for first-round RT-PCR of the TCR CDR3. TCRdb processed the multiplex PCR reads anew with MiXCR; each CDR3 protein has one entry. The sample holds 450,000 to 700,000 distinct CDR3 sequences; around 42% are singletons and the top ten take roughly 8.2%. The CDR3 has 13 residues. The ends were cut back, 5 bases at V and 6 bases at J, with 13 bases in the middle. Germline CDR1 is SNHLY and CDR2 is FYNNEI.

Sequenced: peripheral blood or thyroid tissue (not recorded which). The chain carries TRBV2 and TRBJ1-1; D might be TRBD1 (5 bases). The origin of this receptor is a woman aged 18-30 years with Graves' hyperthyroidism. CDR3 protein: CASSSLTGAEAFF. The CDR3 region has the DNA TGTGCCAGCAGTTCCCTAACGGGGGCTGAAGCTTTCTTT.